This TCR beta chain is from a study of cytomegalovirus exposure and HLA in healthy donors. Overall study findings and caveats: In a later analysis, TCR beta V- and J-gene trimming was associated with a missense DCLRE1C variant. CMV serostatus alone was available as immune exposure information.

V was cut by 0 bases and J by 2 bases, with 14 bases left in between. CDR3 length: 16 amino acids. The germline gives CDR1 GTSNPN, CDR2 SVGIG (reference sequence). PCR primers comprised 60 Vbeta and 13 Jbeta primers. Repertoires were generated with immunoSEQ multiplex PCR, while TCRdb's copy carries only in-frame clones and drops some. The table includes approximately 130,000 clones, 65% to 80% detected once. Details on this clone: The antigen remains undetermined.

The receptor was derived from a woman in her forties in good health and CMV-seropositive. Sequenced material: PBMCs. The chain is built from TRBV30 and TRBJ1-5; D not resolved. The CDR3 loop reads CAWSVKTAVGNQPQHF. Written as DNA, the CDR3 is TGTGCCTGGAGTGTAAAAACGGCGGTCGGCAATCAGCCCCAGCATTTT.